This T cell receptor beta chain was recorded in a study of technical replicates of blood from several donors. Sequencing was performed with immunoSEQ multiplex PCR; in TCRdb, only in-frame clones are kept and a portion is missing. The sample shows 50,000 to 80,000 clones, 80% to 90% of them seen only once. Trimming removed 3 bases at V and 5 bases at J, with 10 bases between. Germline assignment: CDR1 SGHNT and CDR2 YENEEA. The CDR3 is made up of 14 amino acids. The sequence derives from a human donor in good health. Some clones in this sample may be carry-over from other donors' samples. The rearrangement links TRBV11-3 to TRBJ2-2, with D possibly being TRBD1 (6 bases). Specimen: PBMCs. Here the CDR3 reads CASSLGHTTGELFF. The CDR3 DNA follows: TGTGCCAGCAGCTTGGGACATACGACCGGGGAGCTGTTTTTT.